Following are 2 T cell receptor beta chains from one sample sequenced in a study of blood T cell repertoires in COVID-19. Sequencing was performed with immunoSEQ multiplex PCR; in TCRdb, only in-frame clones are kept and a portion is missing. Here the sample spans 200,000 to 250,000 clones, just under 85% being singletons. Sequencing used peripheral blood. These receptors were taken from an elderly man with acute or convalescent COVID-19.

This clone was seen more than once but under ten times. V and J are TRBV24-1 and TRBJ2-5, with 7 bases fitting TRBD1. The V gene's germline CDR1 is KGHDR and CDR2 SFDVKD. V shed 7 bases and J 1 base; nucleotides not matched to a gene: 5. This CDR3 comprises 14 residues. The CDR3 sequence: CATRGSGGQETQYF. The CDR3, as DNA: TGTGCCACCAGAGGTTCAGGGGGCCAAGAGACCCAGTACTTC.

The chain is built from TRBV28 and TRBJ2-7, with TRBD1 as a possible D gene (5 bases). Germline values: CDR1 MDHEN, CDR2 SYDVKM. V lost 6 bases and J 3 bases, leaving 21 bases between the germline ends. The CDR3 sequence is 16 residues long. The CDR3, as DNA: TGTGCCAGCAGCGTGCCTGACAGACCTAGGGACTACGAGCAGTACTTC. This encodes CASSVPDRPRDYEQYF. Variable domain in full (rest from reference TRBV28 and TRBJ2-7): DVKVTQSSRYLVKRTGEKVFLECVQDMDHENMFWYRQDPGLGLRLIYFSYDVKMKEKGDIPEGYSVSREKKERFSLILESASTNQTSMYLCASSVPDRPRDYEQYFGPGTRLTVT.